The next 4 T cell receptor beta chains were all read from a single sample in a study of blood T cell repertoires in COVID-19. Using immunoSEQ multiplex PCR, the repertoire was profiled, and TCRdb retains in-frame clones only, with some absent. The top ten hold over 8.5% of the sample, which has fewer than 300,000 clones, roughly 85% seen once. Material for sequencing was peripheral blood. Every receptor here comes from a woman in her 50s who had recovered from COVID-19.

The gene calls are TRBV10-3 and TRBJ1-5; 7 nucleotides agree with TRBD1. The junction had 8 bases not matched to a gene; V was cut back by 4 bases and J by 5 bases. In germline, CDR1 is ENHRY, CDR2 SYGVKD. CDR3 length: 15 amino acids. The CDR3 protein is CAISAGNRGDQPQHF. The CDR3 DNA reads as TGTGCCATCAGTGCGGGAAACAGGGGCGATCAGCCCCAGCATTTT.

As DNA, the CDR3 is TGTGCCAGCAGTCGGATTCGGGGGAGCAGCTTGACCCGGACTAGCACAGATACGCAGTATTTT. It yields the protein CASSRIRGSSLTRTSTDTQYF. This chain uses TRBV6-2 or TRBV6-3 with TRBJ2-3, with a tentative D call TRBD2 (6 bases). The V end was cut by 5 bases, the J end by 0 bases, with 30 bases between. Germline V CDR1 and CDR2: MNHEY, SVGEGT. The CDR3 totals 21 residues.

The chain links TRBV28 to TRBJ1-2; D is undetermined. CDR3 length: 14 residues. Between the trimmed V and J ends, which lost 8 bases and 8 bases, there was a span of 21 bases. The germline CDR1 and CDR2 sequences are MDHEN and SYDVKM. CDR3 protein: CASSDWPLDGGYTF. CDR3 in DNA: TGTGCCAGCTCTGACTGGCCTCTTGATGGGGGCTACACCTTC.

This chain connects TRBV19 to TRBJ2-2, with 8 bases that match TRBD2. The CDR3 loop spans 17 amino acids. Germline-derived CDR1 and CDR2 are LNHDA and SQIVND (reference sequence). V was clipped by 3 bases and J by 6 bases; unmatched bases: 12. Here the CDR3 DNA reads TGTGCCAGTAGTATTGGCCTAGCGGGTTTAACGGCCGGGGAGCTGTTTTTT. This gives the protein CASSIGLAGLTAGELFF. The whole variable domain, filled in from reference TRBV19 and TRBJ2-2, reads DGGITQSPKYLFRKEGQNVTLSCEQNLNHDAMYWYRQDPGQGLRLIYYSQIVNDFQKGDIAEGYSVSREKKESFPLTVTSAQKNPTAFYLCASSIGLAGLTAGELFFGEGSRLTVL.